This TCR beta chain was captured by sequencing in a study of cytomegalovirus exposure and HLA in healthy donors. The wider study: About 83 million unique TCRs from HLA-typed donors made up an early data release. The study, taken as a whole, reports: According to a later analysis, most TCR beta chains associated with CMV appeared HLA-restricted. It was shown in a later analysis that HLA-associated TCR beta chains were more clonally expanded than other, equally common chains. Accurate prediction of HLA-A and HLA-B alleles (for most subjects) was reportedly achieved from TCR beta sequences.

The CDR3 contains 17 residues. With 0 bases removed from V and 2 bases from J, the gap between germline ends came to 18 bases. Germline CDR1 reads SGHKS; CDR2 reads YYEKEE (reference sequence). For this clone: Antigen: not known.

PCR used 60 Vbeta primers and 13 Jbeta primers. Sequenced by immunoSEQ multiplex PCR; TCRdb stores in-frame clones only, minus some. The sample holds 84,000 or so clones, 76% seen once. Specimen: PBMCs. This chain links TRBV5-5 with TRBJ2-7; maybe TRBD1 (5 bases). The TCR originated in a male donor in good health and CMV-seronegative. CDR3 DNA: TGTGCCAGCAGCTTGGCCCCGGACACAATTCTACCCTACGAGCAGTACTTC. Translating gives CASSLAPDTILPYEQYF. The whole variable domain, remainder taken from reference TRBV5-5 and TRBJ2-7, is DAGVTQSPTHLIKTRGQQVTLRCSPISGHKSVSWYQQVLGQGPQFIFQYYEKEERGRGNFPDRFSARQFPNYSSELNVNALLLGDSALYLCASSLAPDTILPYEQYFGPGTRLTVT.